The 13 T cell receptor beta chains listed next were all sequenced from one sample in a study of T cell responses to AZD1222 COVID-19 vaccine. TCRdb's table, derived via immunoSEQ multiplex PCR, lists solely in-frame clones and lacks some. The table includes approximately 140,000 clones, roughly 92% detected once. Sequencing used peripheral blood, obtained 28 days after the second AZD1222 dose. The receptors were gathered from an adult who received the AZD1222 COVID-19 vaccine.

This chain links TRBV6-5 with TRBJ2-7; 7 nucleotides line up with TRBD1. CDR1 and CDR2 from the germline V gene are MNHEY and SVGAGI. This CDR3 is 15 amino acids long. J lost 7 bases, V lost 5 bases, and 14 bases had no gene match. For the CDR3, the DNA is TGTGCCAGCAGTAGTTACGGGACAGAAGCCTTAGAGCAGTACTTC. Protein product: CASSSYGTEALEQYF.

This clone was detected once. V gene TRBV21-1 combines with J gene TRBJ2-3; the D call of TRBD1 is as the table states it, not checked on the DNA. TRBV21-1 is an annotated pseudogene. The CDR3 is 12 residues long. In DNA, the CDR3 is TGTGCCAGCAGCAAAGCGCAGGAAGCGCAGTATTTT. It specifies CASSKAQEAQYF.

CDR3 nucleotides: TGTGCCAGCAGCCCCGGTGGCAGGGGGCTCTACGAGCAGTACGTC. This sequence encodes CASSPGGRGLYEQYV. V is TRBV28 and J is TRBJ2-7; 8 nucleotides agree with TRBD1. The trim removed 6 bases at V and 3 bases at J, leaving 10 bases unmatched. The CDR3 sequence is 15 residues long. Looked up from germline, CDR1 is MDHEN and CDR2 is SYDVKM.

CDR3 region: CAWRLGGNYGYTF. CDR3 nucleotide sequence: TGTGCCTGGAGATTGGGCGGAAACTATGGCTACACCTTC. The rearrangement joins TRBV30 to TRBJ1-2; D uncertain. The CDR3 spans 13 residues. The germline V gene encodes CDR1 GTSNPN and CDR2 SVGIG (reference sequence). Trimming removed 3 bases at V and 2 bases at J, with 10 bases between.

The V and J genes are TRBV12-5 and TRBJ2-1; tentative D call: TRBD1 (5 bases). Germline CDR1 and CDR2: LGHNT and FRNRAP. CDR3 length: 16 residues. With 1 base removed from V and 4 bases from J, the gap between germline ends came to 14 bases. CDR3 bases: TGTGCTAGTGGTTTGGGCCAGGGCCTGACTTACAATGAGCAGTTCTTC. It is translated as CASGLGQGLTYNEQFF.

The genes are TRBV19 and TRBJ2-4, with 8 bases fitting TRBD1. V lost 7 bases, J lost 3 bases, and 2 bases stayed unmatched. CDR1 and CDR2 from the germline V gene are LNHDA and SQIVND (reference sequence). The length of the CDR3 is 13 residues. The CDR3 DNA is TGTGCCAGTACCGGGACAGGCAAAAACATTCAGTACTTC. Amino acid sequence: CASTGTGKNIQYF.

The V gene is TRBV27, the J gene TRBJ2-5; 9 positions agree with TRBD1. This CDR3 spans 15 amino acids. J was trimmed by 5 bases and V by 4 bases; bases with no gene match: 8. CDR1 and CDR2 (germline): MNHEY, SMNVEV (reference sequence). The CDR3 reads CASSSPTGGSETQYF. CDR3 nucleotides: TGTGCCAGCAGTTCCCCGACAGGGGGTTCGGAGACCCAGTACTTC.

The CDR3 bases are TGCGCCAGCAGGGGGGAGACACCGCCCCCAACCACCGGGGAGCTGTTTTTT. It translates to CASRGETPPPTTGELFF. The gene calls are TRBV10-2 and TRBJ2-2; D might be TRBD1 or TRBD2, each matching 5 bases. Germline assignment: CDR1 WSHSY and CDR2 SAAADI. This CDR3 spans 17 amino acids. With 6 bases removed from V and 4 bases from J, the gap between germline ends came to 21 bases.

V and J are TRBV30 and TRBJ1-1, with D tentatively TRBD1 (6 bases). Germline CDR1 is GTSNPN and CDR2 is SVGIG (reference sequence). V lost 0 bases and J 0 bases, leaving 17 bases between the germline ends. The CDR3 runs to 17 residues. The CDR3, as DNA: TGTGCCTGGAGTGTACTCCCCGGGACAAATTTGAACACTGAAGCTTTCTTT. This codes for CAWSVLPGTNLNTEAFF. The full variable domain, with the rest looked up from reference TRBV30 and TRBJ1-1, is SQTIHQWPATLVQPVGSPLSLECTVEGTSNPNLYWYRQAAGRGLQLLFYSVGIGQISSEVPQNLSASRPQDRQFILSSKKLLLSDSGFYLCAWSVLPGTNLNTEAFFGQGTRLTVV.

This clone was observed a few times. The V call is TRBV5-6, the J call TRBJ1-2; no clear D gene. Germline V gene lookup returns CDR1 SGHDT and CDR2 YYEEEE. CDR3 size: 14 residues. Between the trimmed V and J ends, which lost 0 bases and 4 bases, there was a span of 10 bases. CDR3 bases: TGTGCCAGCAGCTTGGGCGAAAGGACCTATGGCTACACCTTC. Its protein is CASSLGERTYGYTF.

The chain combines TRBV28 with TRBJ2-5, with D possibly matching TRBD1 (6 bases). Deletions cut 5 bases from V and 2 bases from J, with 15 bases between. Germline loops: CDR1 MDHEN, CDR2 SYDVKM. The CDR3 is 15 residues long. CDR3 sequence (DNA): TGTGCCAGCAGTGCCCCGGTAGGACAGCAAGAGACCCAGTACTTC. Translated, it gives CASSAPVGQQETQYF.

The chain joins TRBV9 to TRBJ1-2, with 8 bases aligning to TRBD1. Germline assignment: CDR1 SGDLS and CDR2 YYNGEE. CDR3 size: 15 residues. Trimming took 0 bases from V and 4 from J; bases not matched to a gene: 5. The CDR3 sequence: CASSVEATGVYGYTF. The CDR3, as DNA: TGTGCCAGCAGCGTAGAGGCGACAGGGGTCTATGGCTACACCTTC.

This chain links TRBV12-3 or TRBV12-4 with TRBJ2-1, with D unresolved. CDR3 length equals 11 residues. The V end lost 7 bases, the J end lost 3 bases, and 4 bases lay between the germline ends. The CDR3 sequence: CASTSYNEQFF. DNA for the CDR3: TGTGCCAGCACCAGCTACAATGAGCAGTTCTTC.